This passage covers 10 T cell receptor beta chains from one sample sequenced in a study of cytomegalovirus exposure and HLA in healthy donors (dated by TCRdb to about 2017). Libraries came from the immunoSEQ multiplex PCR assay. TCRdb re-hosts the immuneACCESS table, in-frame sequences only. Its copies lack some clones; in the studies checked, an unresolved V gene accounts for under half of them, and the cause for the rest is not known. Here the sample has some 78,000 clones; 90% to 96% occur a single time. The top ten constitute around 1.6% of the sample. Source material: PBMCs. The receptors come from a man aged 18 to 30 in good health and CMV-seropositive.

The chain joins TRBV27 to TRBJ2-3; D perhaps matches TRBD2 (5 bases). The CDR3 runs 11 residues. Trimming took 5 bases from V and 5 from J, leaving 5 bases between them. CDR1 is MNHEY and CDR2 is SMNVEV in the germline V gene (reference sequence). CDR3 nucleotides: TGTGCCAGCAGTGAGGGAGATACGCAGTATTTT. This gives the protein CASSEGDTQYF.

The CDR3 protein is CASSLGGGVYNEQFF. DNA of the CDR3: TGTGCCAGCAGCTTGGGCGGAGGAGTCTACAATGAGCAGTTCTTC. The V call is TRBV5-4, the J call TRBJ2-1; a possible D gene is TRBD2 (5 bases). In germline, CDR1 is SGHNT, CDR2 YYREEE (reference sequence). CDR3 length: 15 amino acids. The ends were cut back, 0 bases at V and 3 bases at J, with 10 bases in the middle.

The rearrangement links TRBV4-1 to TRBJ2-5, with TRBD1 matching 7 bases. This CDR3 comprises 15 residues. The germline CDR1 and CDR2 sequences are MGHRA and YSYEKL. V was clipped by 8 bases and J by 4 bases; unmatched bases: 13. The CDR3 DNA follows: TGCGCCAGCGGGCCGAAGGGGGCGGATGCAGAGACCCAGTACTTC. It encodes CASGPKGADAETQYF.

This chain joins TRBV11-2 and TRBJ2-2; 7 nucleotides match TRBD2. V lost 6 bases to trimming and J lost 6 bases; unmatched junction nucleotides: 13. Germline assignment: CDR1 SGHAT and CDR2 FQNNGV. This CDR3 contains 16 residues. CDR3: CASRSGRGRFPGELFF. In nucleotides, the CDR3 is TGTGCCAGCAGGAGTGGGCGCGGGAGATTTCCCGGGGAGCTGTTTTTT.

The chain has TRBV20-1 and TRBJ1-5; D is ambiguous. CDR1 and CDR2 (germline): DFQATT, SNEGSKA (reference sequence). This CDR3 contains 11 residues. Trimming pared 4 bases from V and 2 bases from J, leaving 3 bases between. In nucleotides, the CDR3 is TGCAGTGCTACCGGCAATCAGCCCCAGCATTTT. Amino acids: CSATGNQPQHF.

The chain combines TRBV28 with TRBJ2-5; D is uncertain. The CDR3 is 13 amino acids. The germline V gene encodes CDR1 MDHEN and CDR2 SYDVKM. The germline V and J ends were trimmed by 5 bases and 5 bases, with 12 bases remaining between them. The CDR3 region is CASSPLSIETQYF. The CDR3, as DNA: TGTGCCAGCAGTCCCCTAAGTATTGAGACCCAGTACTTC.

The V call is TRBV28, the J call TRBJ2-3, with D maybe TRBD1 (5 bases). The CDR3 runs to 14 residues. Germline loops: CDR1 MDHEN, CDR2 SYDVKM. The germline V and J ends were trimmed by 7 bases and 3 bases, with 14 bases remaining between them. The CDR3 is CASTFARETDTQYF. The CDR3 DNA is TGTGCCAGCACGTTTGCCAGGGAAACAGATACGCAGTATTTT.

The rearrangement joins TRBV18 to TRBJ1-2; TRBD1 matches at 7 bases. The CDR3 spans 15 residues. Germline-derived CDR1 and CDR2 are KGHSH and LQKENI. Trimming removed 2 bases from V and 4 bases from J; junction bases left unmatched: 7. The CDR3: CASSPGQASGYGYTF. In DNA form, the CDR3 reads TGTGCCAGCTCACCAGGACAGGCTTCGGGCTATGGCTACACCTTC.

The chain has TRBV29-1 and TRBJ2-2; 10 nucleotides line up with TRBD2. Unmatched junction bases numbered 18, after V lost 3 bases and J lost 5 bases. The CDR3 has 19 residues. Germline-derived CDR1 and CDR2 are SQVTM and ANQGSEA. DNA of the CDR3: TGCAGCGTTGATAAGTTAGGACTAGCGGCCTCGGGGGGGACCGGGGAGCTGTTTTTT. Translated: CSVDKLGLAASGGTGELFF.

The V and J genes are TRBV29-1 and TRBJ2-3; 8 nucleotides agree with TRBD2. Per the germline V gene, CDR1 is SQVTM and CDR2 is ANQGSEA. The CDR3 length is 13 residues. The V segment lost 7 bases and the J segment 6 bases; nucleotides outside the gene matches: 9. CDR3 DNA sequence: TGCAGCGCCCGAAGCGGGAGTCTGGATACGCAGTATTTT. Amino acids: CSARSGSLDTQYF.